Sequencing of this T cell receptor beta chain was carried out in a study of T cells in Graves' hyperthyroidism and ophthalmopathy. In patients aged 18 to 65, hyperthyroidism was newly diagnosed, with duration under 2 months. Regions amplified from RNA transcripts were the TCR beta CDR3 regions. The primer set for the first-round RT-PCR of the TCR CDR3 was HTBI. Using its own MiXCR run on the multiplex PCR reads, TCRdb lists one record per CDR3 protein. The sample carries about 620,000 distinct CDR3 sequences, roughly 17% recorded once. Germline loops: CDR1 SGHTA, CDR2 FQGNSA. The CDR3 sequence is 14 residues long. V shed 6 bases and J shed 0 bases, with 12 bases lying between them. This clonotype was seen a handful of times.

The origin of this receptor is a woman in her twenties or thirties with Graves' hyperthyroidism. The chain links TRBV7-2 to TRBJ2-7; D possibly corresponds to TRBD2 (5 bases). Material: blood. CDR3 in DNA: TGTGCCAGCAGGCCCGGAGCGGTCTCCTACGAGCAGTACTTC. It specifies CASRPGAVSYEQYF. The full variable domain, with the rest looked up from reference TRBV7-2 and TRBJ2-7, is GAGVSQSPSNKVTEKGKDVELRCDPISGHTALYWYRQSLGQGLEFLIYFQGNSAPDKSGLPSDRFSAERTGGSVSTLTIQRTQQEDSAVYLCASRPGAVSYEQYFGPGTRLTVT.